This TCR beta chain was observed in a study of technical replicates of blood from a handful of donors. The junction had 11 bases not matched to a gene; V was cut back by 4 bases and J by 6 bases. The CDR3 is made up of 15 amino acids. Germline CDR1 is SGHDN and CDR2 is FVKESK. Sequencing was performed with immunoSEQ multiplex PCR; in TCRdb, only in-frame clones are kept and a portion is missing. This table has some 78,000 clones, about 93% appearing once. The TCR sequence derives from a human donor in good health. Sequencing was performed on T cells isolated from PBMCs. The rearrangement uses TRBV14 and TRBJ2-7, with 8 nucleotides matching TRBD1. In DNA, the CDR3 is TGTGCCAGCAGCCGTCAGGGGGCTGGAGCCCGCGAGCAGTACTTC. Translating it yields CASSRQGAGAREQYF.